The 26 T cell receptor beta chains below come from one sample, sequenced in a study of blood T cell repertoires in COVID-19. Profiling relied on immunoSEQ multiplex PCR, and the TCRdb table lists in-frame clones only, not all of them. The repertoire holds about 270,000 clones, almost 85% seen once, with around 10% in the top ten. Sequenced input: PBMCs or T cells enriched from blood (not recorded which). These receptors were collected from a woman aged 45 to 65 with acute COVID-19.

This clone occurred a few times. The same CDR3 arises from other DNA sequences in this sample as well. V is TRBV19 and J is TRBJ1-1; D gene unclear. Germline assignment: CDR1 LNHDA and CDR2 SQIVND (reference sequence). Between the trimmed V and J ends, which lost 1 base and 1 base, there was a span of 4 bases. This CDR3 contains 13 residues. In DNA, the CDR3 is TGTGCCAGTAGTATAGTCCAGAACACTGAAGCTTTCTTT. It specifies CASSIVQNTEAFF. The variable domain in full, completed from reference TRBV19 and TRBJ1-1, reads DGGITQSPKYLFRKEGQNVTLSCEQNLNHDAMYWYRQDPGQGLRLIYYSQIVNDFQKGDIAEGYSVSREKKESFPLTVTSAQKNPTAFYLCASSIVQNTEAFFGQGTRLTVV.

The CDR3 coding sequence is TGTGCCAGCAGCCAACCGGGACAGAACTATGGCTACACCTTC. It is translated as CASSQPGQNYGYTF. The chain couples TRBV3-1 (or the pseudogene TRBV3-2) to TRBJ1-2, with 7 positions matching TRBD1. The V segment lost 2 bases and the J segment 2 bases; nucleotides outside the gene matches: 2. CDR3 size: 14 residues. Germline-derived CDR1 and CDR2 are LGHDT and YNNKEL (reference sequence).

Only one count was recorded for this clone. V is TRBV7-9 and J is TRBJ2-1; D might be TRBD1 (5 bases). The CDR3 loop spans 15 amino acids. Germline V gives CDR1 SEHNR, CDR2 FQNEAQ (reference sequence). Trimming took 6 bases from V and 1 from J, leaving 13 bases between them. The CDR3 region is CASSLLTGSYNEQFF. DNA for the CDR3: TGTGCCAGCAGTCTACTTACAGGATCCTACAATGAGCAGTTCTTC.

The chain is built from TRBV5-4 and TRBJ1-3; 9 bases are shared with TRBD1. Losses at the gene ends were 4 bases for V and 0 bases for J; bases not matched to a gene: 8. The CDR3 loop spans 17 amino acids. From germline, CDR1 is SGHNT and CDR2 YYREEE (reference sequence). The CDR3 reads CASSRGQGSFSGNTIYF. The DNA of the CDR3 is TGTGCCAGCAGCCGCGGACAGGGGTCCTTCTCTGGAAACACCATATATTTT.

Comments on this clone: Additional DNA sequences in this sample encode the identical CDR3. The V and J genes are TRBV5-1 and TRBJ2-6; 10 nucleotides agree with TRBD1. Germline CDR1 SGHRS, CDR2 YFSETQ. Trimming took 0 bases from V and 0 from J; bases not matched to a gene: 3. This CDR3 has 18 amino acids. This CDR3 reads CASSLGDRGISGANVLTF. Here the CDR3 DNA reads TGCGCCAGCAGCTTGGGGGACAGGGGCATCTCTGGGGCCAACGTCCTGACTTTC.

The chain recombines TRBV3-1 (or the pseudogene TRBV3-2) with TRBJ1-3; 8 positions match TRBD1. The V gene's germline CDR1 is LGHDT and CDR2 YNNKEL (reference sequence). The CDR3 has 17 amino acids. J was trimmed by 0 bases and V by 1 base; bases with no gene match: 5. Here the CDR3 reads CASSQARTGTSGNTIYF. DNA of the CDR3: TGTGCCAGCAGCCAAGCTCGGACAGGGACCTCTGGAAACACCATATATTTT.

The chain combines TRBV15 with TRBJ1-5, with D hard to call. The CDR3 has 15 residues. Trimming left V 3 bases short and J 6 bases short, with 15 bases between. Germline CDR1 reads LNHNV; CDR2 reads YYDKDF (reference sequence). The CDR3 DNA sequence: TGTGCCACCAGCAGGGGCAGGTTGGGCAGTCAGCCCCAGCATTTT. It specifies CATSRGRLGSQPQHF. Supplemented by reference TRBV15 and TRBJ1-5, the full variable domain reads DAMVIQNPRYQVTQFGKPVTLSCSQTLNHNVMYWYQQKSSQAPKLLFHYYDKDFNNEADTPDNFQSRRPNTSFCFLDIRSPGLGDTAMYLCATSRGRLGSQPQHFGDGTRLSIL.

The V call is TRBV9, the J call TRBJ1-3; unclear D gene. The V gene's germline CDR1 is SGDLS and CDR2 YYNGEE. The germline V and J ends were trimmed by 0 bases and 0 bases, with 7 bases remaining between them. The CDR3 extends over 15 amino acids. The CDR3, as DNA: TGTGCCAGCAGCGTAGGTGCGAACTCTGGAAACACCATATATTTT. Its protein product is CASSVGANSGNTIYF.

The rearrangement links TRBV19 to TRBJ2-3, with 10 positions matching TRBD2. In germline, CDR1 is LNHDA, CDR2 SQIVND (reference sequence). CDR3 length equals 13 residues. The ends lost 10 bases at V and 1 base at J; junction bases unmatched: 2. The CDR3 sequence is CATGTSGTDTQYF. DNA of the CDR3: TGTGCCACCGGGACTAGCGGCACAGATACGCAGTATTTT.

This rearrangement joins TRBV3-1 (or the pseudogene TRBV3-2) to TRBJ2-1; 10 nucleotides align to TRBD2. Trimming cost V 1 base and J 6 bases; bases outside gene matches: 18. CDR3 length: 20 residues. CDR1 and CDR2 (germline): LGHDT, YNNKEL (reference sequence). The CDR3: CASSQVSGADSGGPRNEQFF. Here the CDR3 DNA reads TGTGCCAGCAGCCAAGTCTCCGGAGCTGATAGCGGGGGGCCCCGCAATGAGCAGTTCTTC.

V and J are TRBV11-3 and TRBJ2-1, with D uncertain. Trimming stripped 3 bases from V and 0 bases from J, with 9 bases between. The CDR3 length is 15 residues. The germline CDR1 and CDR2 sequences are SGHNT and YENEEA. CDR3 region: CASSFSRSSYNEQFF. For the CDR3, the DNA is TGTGCCAGCAGCTTCAGTCGGAGCTCCTACAATGAGCAGTTCTTC.

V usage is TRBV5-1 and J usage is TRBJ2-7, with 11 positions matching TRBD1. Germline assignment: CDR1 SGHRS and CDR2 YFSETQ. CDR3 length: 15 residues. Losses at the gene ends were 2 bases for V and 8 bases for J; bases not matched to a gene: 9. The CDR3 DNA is TGCGCCAGCAGCTTCTCCGGGACAGGGGGTGAGCAGCAGTACTTC. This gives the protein CASSFSGTGGEQQYF. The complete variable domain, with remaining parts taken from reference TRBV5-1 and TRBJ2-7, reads KAGVTQTPRYLIKTRGQQVTLSCSPISGHRSVSWYQQTPGQGLQFLFEYFSETQRNKGNFPGRFSGRQFSNSRSEMNVSTLELGDSALYLCASSFSGTGGEQQYFGPGTRLTVT.

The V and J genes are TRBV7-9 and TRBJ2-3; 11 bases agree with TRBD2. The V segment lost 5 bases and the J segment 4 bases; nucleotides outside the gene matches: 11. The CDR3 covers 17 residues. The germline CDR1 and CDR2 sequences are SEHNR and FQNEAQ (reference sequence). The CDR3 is CASSAHLSGGAADTQYF. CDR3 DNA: TGTGCCAGCAGCGCCCACCTTAGCGGGGGGGCGGCAGATACGCAGTATTTT.

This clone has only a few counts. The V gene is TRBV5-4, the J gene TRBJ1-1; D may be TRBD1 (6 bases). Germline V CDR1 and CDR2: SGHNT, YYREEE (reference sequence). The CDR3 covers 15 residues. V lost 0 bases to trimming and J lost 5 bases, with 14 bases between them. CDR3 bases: TGTGCCAGCAGCTTGGGTTGGCAGGGGTTAACTGAAGCTTTCTTT. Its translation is CASSLGWQGLTEAFF.

CDR3 residues: CASAPQGMYNQPQHF. The CDR3 DNA reads TGTGCTAGTGCTCCCCAGGGGATGTACAATCAGCCCCAGCATTTT. The chain has TRBV12-5 and TRBJ1-5; D perhaps matches TRBD1 (6 bases). V was shortened by 7 bases and J by 3 bases, with 16 bases between the two germline ends. The CDR3 is made up of 15 amino acids. In germline, CDR1 is LGHNT, CDR2 FRNRAP. The full variable domain, its missing parts supplied by reference TRBV12-5 and TRBJ1-5, is DARVTQTPRHKVTEMGQEVTMRCQPILGHNTVFWYRQTMMQGLELLAYFRNRAPLDDSGMPKDRFSAEMPDATLATLKIQPSEPRDSAVYFCASAPQGMYNQPQHFGDGTRLSIL.

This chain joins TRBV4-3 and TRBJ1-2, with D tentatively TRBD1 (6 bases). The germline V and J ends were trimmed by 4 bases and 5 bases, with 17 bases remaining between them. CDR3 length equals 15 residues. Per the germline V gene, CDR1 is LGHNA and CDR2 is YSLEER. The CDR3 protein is CASSPGQLSLYGYTF. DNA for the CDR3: TGCGCCAGCAGCCCTGGACAGCTCAGTTTATATGGCTACACCTTC.

The CDR3 region has the DNA TGTGCCAGCAGCTTAGCCCACCTAGGGACGGGGGAGTTCTTC. It translates to CASSLAHLGTGEFF. This rearrangement joins TRBV7-2 to TRBJ2-1; D is possibly TRBD2 (6 bases). The ends were cut back, 0 bases at V and 14 bases at J, with 17 bases in the middle. Germline assignment: CDR1 SGHTA and CDR2 FQGNSA. The CDR3 length is 14 residues.

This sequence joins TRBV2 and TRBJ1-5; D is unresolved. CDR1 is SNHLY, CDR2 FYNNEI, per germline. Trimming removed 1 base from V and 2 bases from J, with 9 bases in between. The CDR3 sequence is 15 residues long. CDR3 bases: TGTGCCAGCAGTGAAGTCCTGGGAGGCAATCAGCCCCAGCATTTT. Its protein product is CASSEVLGGNQPQHF.

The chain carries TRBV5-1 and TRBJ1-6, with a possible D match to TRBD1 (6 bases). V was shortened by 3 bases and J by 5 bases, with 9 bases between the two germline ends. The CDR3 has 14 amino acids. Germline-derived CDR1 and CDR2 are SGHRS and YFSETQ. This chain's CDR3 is CASSSWTDNSPLHF. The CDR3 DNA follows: TGCGCCAGCAGCTCATGGACAGATAATTCACCCCTCCACTTT.

CDR3 in amino acids: CASSQDQVRTGIYGYTF. Written as DNA, the CDR3 is TGCGCCAGCAGCCAAGATCAGGTCCGGACAGGGATCTATGGCTACACCTTC. The chain links TRBV4-3 to TRBJ1-2, with 8 bases lining up with TRBD1. The CDR3 has 17 amino acids. Germline CDR1 and CDR2: LGHNA and YSLEER. The trim removed 0 bases at V and 4 bases at J, leaving 10 bases unmatched.

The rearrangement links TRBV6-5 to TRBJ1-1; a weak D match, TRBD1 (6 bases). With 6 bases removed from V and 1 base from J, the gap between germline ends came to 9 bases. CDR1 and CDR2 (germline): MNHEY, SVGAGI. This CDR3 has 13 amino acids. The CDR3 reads CASSRGTNTEAFF. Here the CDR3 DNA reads TGTGCCAGCAGCAGGGGAACGAACACTGAAGCTTTCTTT.

In nucleotides, the CDR3 is TGTGCCAGTAGTCGGGGACAGGGGACCTATGGCTACACCTTC. Amino acids: CASSRGQGTYGYTF. The V and J genes are TRBV19 and TRBJ1-2; TRBD1 matches 10 bases. Trimming removed 5 bases from V and 4 bases from J; junction bases left unmatched: 4. The length of the CDR3 is 14 residues. Germline CDR1 LNHDA, CDR2 SQIVND (reference sequence).

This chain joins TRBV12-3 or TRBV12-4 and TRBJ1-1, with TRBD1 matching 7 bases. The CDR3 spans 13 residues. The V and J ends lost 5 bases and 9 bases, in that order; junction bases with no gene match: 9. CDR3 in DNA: TGTGCCAGCAGTCTTGGACAGGATGAGAAAGCTTTCTTT. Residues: CASSLGQDEKAFF.

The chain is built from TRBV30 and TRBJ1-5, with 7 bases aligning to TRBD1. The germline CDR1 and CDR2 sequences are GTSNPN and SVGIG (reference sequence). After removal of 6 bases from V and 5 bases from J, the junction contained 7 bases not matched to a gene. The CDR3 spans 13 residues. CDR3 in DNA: TGTGCCTGCTCAGGGGGTCGCGATCAGCCCCAGCATTTT. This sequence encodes CACSGGRDQPQHF.

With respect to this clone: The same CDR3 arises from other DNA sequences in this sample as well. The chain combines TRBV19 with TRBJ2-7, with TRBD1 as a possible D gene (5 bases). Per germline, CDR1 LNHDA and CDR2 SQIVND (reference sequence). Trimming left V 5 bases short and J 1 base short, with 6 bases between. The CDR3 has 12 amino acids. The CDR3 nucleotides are TGTGCCAGTAGTGCAGGGTCCTACGAGCAGTACTTC. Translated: CASSAGSYEQYF.

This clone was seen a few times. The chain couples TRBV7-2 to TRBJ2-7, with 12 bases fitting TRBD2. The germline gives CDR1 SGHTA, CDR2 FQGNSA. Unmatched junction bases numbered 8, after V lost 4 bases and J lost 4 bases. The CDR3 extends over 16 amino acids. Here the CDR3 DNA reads TGTGCCAGCAGCTACTCTAGCGGGGGGGCCTATTACGAGCAGTACTTC. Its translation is CASSYSSGGAYYEQYF.